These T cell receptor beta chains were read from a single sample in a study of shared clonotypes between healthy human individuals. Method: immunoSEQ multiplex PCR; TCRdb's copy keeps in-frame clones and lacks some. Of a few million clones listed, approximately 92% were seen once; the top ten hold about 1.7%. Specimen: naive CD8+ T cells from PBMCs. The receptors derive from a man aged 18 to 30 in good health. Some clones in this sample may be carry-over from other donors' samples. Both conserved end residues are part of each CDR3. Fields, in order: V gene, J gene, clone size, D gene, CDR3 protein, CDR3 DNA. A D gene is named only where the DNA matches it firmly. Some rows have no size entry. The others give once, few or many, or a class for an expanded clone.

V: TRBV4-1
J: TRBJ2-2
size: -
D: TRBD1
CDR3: CASSHTAGGQMNTGELFF
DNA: TGCGCCAGCAGCCATACCGCTGGGGGACAGATGAACACCGGGGAGCTGTTTTTT

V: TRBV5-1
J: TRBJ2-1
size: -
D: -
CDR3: CASSLAAGEWQFF
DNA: TGCGCCAGCAGCTTGGCCGCAGGGGAATGGCAGTTCTTC

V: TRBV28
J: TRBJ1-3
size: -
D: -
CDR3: CASTSALSGNTIYF
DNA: TGTGCCAGCACTTCCGCGCTCTCTGGAAACACCATATATTTT

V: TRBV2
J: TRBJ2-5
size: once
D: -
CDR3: CASSDRHHGETQYF
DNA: TGTGCCAGCAGTGATAGGCACCATGGAGAGACCCAGTACTTC

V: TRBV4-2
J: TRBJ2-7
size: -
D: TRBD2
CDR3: CASRMGGPGGEQYF
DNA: TGTGCCAGCAGGATGGGAGGGCCCGGGGGCGAGCAGTACTTC

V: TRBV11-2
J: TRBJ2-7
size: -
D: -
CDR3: CASTPRAGYDEQYF
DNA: TGTGCCAGCACCCCGAGGGCGGGATACGACGAGCAGTACTTC

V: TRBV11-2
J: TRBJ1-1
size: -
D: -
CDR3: CASRSVNTEAFF
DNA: TGTGCCAGCAGAAGTGTGAACACTGAAGCTTTCTTT

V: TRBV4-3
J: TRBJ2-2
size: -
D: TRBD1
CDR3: CASSPGQGGELFF
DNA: TGCGCCAGCAGCCCAGGACAGGGAGGGGAGCTGTTTTTT

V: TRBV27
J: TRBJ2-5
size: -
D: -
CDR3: CASTPSGGGVQYF
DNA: TGTGCCAGCACCCCGAGTGGAGGTGGGGTCCAGTACTTC

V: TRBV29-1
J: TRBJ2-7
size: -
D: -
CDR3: CSVEVGSYEQYF
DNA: TGCAGCGTTGAAGTAGGGTCCTACGAGCAGTACTTC

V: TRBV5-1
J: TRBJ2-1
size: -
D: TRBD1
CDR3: CASSLSGQGADEQFF
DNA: TGCGCCAGCAGCTTGTCGGGACAGGGGGCAGATGAGCAGTTCTTC

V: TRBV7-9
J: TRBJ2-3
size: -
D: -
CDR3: CASSLIINADTQYF
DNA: TGTGCCAGCAGCTTAATCATCAATGCAGATACGCAGTATTTT

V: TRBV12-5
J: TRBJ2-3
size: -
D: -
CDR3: CASNDGGHTDTQYF
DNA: TGTGCTAGCAACGACGGGGGGCATACAGATACGCAGTATTTT

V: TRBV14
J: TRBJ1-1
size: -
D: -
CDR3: CASSQVGGSEAFF
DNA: TGTGCCAGCAGCCAAGTAGGAGGGTCTGAAGCTTTCTTT

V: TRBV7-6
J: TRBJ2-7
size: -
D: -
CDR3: CASSPSSSSYEQYF
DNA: TGTGCCAGCAGCCCTTCATCAAGCTCCTACGAGCAGTACTTC

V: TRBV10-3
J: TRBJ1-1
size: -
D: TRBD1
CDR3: CAISDLIQGAAEAFF
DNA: TGTGCCATCAGTGACCTCATCCAGGGGGCCGCTGAAGCTTTCTTT

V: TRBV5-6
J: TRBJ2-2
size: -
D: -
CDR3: CASSFWGARGTGELFF
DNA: TGTGCCAGCAGCTTTTGGGGGGCGCGCGGCACCGGGGAGCTGTTTTTT

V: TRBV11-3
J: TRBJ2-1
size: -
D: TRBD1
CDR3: CASSSRQGTYNEQFF
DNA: TGTGCCAGCAGCTCTAGACAGGGTACCTACAATGAGCAGTTCTTC

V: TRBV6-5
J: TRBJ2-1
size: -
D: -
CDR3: CASSYALEGDYNEQFF
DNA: TGTGCCAGCAGTTACGCCCTAGAGGGGGACTACAATGAGCAGTTCTTC

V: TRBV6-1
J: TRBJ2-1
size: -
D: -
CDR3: CASTGLANEQFF
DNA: TGTGCCAGCACCGGGCTAGCGAATGAGCAGTTCTTC

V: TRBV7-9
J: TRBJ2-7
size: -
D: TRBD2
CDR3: CASSSGGLAGNEQYF
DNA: TGTGCCAGCAGCTCCGGGGGACTAGCGGGAAACGAGCAGTACTTC

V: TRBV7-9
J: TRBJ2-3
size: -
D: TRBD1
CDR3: CASSHSGTGTTDTQYF
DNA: TGTGCCAGCAGCCACTCCGGGACAGGAACCACAGATACGCAGTATTTT

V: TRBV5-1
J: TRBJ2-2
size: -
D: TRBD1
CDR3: CASSSKGQGKTTGELFF
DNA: TGCGCCAGCAGCTCCAAAGGACAGGGAAAGACCACCGGGGAGCTGTTTTTT

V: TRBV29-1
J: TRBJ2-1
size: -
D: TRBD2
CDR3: CSVEIIAGEFF
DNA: TGCAGCGTTGAGATAATAGCGGGGGAGTTCTTC

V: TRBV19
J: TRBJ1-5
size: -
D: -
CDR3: CATEGGIEPQHF
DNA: TGTGCCACCGAAGGGGGTATCGAGCCCCAGCATTTT

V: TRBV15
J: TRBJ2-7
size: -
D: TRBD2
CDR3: CATSKGTSGRYEQYF
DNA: TGTGCCACCAGCAAAGGGACTAGCGGACGATACGAGCAGTACTTC

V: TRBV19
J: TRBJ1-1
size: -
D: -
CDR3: CASSILTDGTEAFF
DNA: TGTGCCAGTAGTATTCTGACAGATGGCACTGAAGCTTTCTTT

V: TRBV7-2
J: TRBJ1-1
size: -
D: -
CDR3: CASSLHQGRGTEAFF
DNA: TGTGCCAGCAGCCTTCATCAAGGGCGGGGCACTGAAGCTTTCTTT

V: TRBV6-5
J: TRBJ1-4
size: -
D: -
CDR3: CASSPPLGSVGKLFF
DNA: TGTGCCAGCAGTCCCCCCCTGGGAAGTGTAGGAAAACTGTTTTTT

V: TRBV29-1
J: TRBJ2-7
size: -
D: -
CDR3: CSVIESGNEQYF
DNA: TGCAGCGTTATCGAGTCGGGGAACGAGCAGTACTTC

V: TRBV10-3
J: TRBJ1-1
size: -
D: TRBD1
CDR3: CAISENQGAGAFF
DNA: TGTGCCATCAGTGAAAATCAGGGGGCTGGAGCTTTCTTT

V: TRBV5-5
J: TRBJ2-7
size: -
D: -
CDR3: CASSLVGQYYEQYF
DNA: TGTGCCAGCAGCTTGGTGGGACAATACTACGAGCAGTACTTC

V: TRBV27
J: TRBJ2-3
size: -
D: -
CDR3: CASSFWGSTDTQYF
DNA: TGTGCCAGCAGTTTTTGGGGGAGCACAGATACGCAGTATTTT

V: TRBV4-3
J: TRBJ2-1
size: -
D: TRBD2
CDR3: CASSSGLVTYNEQFF
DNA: TGCGCCAGCAGCTCGGGACTAGTAACCTACAATGAGCAGTTCTTC

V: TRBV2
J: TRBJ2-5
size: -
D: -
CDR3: CASRPPAGLHETQYF
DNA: TGTGCCAGCAGGCCGCCGGCGGGGCTGCATGAGACCCAGTACTTC

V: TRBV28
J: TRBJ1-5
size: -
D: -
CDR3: CASRTRPTGTNQPQHF
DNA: TGTGCCAGCAGAACTCGCCCCACAGGAACAAATCAGCCCCAGCATTTT

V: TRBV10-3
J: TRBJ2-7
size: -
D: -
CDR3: CAISSGGASEPSTYEQYF
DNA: TGTGCCATCAGTTCCGGAGGGGCTAGCGAGCCTAGCACCTACGAGCAGTACTTC

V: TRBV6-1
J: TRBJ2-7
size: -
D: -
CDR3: CASRDFWTATYEQYF
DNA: TGTGCCAGCCGTGATTTTTGGACGGCGACCTACGAGCAGTACTTC

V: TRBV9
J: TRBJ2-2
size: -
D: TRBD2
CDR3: CASSVLAGETGELFF
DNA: TGTGCCAGCAGCGTCCTAGCGGGAGAAACCGGGGAGCTGTTTTTT

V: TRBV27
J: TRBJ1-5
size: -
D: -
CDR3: CASSLIGRDQPQHF
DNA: TGTGCCAGCAGTTTAATCGGCCGAGATCAGCCCCAGCATTTT

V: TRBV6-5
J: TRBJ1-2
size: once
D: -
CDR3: CASSFRDMDYGYTF
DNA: TGTGCCAGCAGTTTTAGGGATATGGACTATGGCTACACCTTC

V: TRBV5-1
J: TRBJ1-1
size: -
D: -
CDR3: CASSLQKNMNTEAFF
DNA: TGCGCCAGCAGCCTCCAGAAGAACATGAACACTGAAGCTTTCTTT

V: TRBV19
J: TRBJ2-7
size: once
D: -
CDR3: CASSIDPYSYLEQYF
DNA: TGTGCCAGTAGTATAGATCCGTACAGTTACTTGGAGCAGTACTTC

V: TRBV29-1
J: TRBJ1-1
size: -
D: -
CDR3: CSGTGQPMNTEAFF
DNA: TGCAGCGGCACGGGGCAGCCCATGAACACTGAAGCTTTCTTT

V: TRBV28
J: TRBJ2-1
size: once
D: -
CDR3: CASSSLTLSAGTPTASYNEQFF
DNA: TGTGCCAGCAGTTCGCTCACGCTAAGCGCCGGGACTCCGACCGCCTCCTACAATGAGCAGTTCTTC

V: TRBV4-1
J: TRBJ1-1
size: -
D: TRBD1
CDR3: CASRTGTAPNTEAFF
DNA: TGCGCCAGCAGGACCGGGACAGCTCCTAACACTGAAGCTTTCTTT